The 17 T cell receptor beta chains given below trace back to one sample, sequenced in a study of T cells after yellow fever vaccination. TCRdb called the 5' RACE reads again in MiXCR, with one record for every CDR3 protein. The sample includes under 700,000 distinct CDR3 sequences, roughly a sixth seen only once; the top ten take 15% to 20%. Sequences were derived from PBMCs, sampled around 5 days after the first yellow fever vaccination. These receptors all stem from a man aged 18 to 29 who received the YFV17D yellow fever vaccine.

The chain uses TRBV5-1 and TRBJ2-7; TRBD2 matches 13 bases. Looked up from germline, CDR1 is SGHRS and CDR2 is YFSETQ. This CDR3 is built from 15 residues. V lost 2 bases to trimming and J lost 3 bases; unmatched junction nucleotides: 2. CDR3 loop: CASSLRTSGGYEQYF. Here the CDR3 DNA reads TGCGCCAGCAGCTTACGGACTAGCGGGGGCTACGAGCAGTACTTC.

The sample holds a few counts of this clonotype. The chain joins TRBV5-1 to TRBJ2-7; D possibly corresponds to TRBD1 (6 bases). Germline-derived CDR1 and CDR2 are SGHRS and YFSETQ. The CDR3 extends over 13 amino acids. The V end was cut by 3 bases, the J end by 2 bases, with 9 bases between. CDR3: CASSSRDTYEQYV. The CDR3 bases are TGCGCCAGCAGCTCCAGGGACACCTACGAGCAGTACGTC.

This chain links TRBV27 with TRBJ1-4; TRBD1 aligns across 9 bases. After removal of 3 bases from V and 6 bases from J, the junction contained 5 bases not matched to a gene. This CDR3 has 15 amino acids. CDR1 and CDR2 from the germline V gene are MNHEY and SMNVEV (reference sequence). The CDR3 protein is CASSFTGTGYEKLFF. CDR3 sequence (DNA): TGTGCCAGCAGTTTCACAGGGACAGGGTATGAAAAACTGTTTTTT.

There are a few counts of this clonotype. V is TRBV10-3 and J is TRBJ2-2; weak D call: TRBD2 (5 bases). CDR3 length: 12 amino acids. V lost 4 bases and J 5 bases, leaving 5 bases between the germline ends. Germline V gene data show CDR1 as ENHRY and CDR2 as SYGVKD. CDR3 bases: TGTGCCATCAGTGCGGGGACCGGGGAGCTGTTTTTT. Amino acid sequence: CAISAGTGELFF.

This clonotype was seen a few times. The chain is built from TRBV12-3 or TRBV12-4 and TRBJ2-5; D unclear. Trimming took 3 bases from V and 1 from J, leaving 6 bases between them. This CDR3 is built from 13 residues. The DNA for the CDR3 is TGTGCCAGCAGTTTTAACGCCCAAGAGACCCAGTACTTC. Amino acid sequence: CASSFNAQETQYF.

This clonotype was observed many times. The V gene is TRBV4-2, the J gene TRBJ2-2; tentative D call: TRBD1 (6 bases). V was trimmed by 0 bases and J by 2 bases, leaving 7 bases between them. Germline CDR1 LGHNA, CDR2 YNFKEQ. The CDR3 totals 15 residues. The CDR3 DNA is TGTGCCAGCAGCCAAGAGGACAGTAACACCGGGGAGCTGTTTTTT. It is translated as CASSQEDSNTGELFF.

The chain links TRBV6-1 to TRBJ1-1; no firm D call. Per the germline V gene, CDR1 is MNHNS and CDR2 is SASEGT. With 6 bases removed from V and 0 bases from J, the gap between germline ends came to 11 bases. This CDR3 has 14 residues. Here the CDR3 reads CASSRNGMNTEAFF. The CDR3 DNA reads TGTGCCAGCAGCCGGAATGGAATGAACACTGAAGCTTTCTTT.

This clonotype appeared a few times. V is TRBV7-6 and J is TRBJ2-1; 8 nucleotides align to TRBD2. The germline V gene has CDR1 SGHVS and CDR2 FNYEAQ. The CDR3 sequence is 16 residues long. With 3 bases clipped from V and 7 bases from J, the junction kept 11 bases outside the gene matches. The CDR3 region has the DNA TGTGCCAGCAGCTTGAAGCCTGGCGGGGGGTGGAATGAGCAGTTCTTC. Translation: CASSLKPGGGWNEQFF. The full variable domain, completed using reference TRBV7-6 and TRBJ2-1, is GAGVSQSPRYKVTKRGQDVALRCDPISGHVSLYWYRQALGQGPEFLTYFNYEAQQDKSGLPNDRFSAERPEGSISTLTIQRTEQRDSAMYRCASSLKPGGGWNEQFFGPGTRLTVL.

CDR3 residues: CASSERGGSSYEQYF. The CDR3 DNA reads as TGCGCCAGCAGTGAGCGGGGTGGGAGCTCCTACGAGCAGTACTTC. The chain is built from TRBV10-2 and TRBJ2-7; D may be TRBD2 (5 bases). The length of the CDR3 is 15 residues. Germline-derived CDR1 and CDR2 are WSHSY and SAAADI. V dropped 2 bases and J dropped 0 bases, with 11 bases sitting between them.

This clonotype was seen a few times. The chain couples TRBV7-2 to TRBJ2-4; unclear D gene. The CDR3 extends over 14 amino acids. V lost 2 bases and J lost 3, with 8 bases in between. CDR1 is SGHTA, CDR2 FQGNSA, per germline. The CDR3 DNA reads TGTGCCAGCAGCTTATGGACGGACAAAAACATTCAGTACTTC. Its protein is CASSLWTDKNIQYF.

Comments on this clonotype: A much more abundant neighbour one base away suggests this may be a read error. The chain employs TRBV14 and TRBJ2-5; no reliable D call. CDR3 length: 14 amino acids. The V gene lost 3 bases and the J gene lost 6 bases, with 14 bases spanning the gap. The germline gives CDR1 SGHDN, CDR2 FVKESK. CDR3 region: CASSHRAGRQTQYF. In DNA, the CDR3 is TGTGCCAGCAGCCATAGAGCAGGACGGCAGACCCAGTACTTC.

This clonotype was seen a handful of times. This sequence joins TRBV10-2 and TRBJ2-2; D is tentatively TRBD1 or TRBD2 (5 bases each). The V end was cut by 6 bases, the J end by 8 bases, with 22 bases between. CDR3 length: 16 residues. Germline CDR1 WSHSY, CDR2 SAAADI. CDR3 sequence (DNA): TGCGCCAGCAGCAACGTCCCGGGACGGTCCTTAGGGGAGCTGTTTTTT. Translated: CASSNVPGRSLGELFF.

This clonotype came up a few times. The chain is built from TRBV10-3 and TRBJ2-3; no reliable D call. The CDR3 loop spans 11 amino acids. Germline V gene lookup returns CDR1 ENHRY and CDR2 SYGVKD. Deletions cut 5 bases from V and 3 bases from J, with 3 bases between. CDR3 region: CAISLTDTQYF. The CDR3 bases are TGTGCCATCAGTCTGACAGATACGCAGTATTTT.

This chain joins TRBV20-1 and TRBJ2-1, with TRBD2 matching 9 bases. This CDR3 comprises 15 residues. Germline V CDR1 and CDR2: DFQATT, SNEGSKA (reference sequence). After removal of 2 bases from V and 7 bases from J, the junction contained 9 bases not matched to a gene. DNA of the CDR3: TGCAGTGCTAGAAGGCTTAGCGGGGGCCTAAATGAGCAGTTCTTC. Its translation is CSARRLSGGLNEQFF.

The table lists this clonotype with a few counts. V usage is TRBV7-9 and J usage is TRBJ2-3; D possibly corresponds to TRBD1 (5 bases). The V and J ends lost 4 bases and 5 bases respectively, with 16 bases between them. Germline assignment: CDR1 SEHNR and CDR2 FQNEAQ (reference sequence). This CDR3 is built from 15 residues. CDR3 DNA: TGTGCCAGCAGCTCTATGACCCACCAGGGAGATACGCAGTATTTT. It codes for CASSSMTHQGDTQYF. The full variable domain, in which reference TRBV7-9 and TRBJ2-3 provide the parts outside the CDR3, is DTGVSQNPRHKITKRGQNVTFRCDPISEHNRLYWYRQTLGQGPEFLTYFQNEAQLEKSRLLSDRFSAERPKGSFSTLEIQRTEQGDSAMYLCASSSMTHQGDTQYFGPGTRLTVL.

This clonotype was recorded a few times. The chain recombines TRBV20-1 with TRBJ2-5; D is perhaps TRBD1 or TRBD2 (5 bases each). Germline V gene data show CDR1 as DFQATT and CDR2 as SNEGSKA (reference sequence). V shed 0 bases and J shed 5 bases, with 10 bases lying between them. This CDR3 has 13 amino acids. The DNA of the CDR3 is TGCAGTGCTAGAGAACCGGGGCGGGAGACCCAGTACTTC. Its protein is CSAREPGRETQYF.

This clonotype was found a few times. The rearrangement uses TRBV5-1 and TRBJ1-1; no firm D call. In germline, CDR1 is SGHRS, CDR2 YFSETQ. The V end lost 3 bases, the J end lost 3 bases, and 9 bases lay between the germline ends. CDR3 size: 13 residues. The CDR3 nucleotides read TGCGCCAGCAGCTCCCGGTTGGACACTGAAGCTTTCTTT. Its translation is CASSSRLDTEAFF.